This T cell receptor beta chain was identified in a study of T-cell memory formation after mild COVID-19. As for the study in general: TCR clustering was largely donor specific.

Trimming stripped 5 bases from V and 1 base from J, with 9 bases between. The CDR3 length is 14 residues. CDR1 and CDR2 (germline): SGHTA, FQGNSA. After 5'RACE with constant-segment primers, TCR alpha and TCR beta cDNA libraries carrying sample barcodes and UMIs were obtained. From the 5' RACE reads, TCRdb called clonotypes with MiXCR, one entry per CDR3 protein. The sample shows tens of thousands of distinct CDR3 sequences, 5% to 7% of them seen only once. Study conclusions and caveats: Memory cells collected pre-infection included some clones that later responded, suggesting cross-reactive memory joined.

This clonotype was counted at least ten times. The antigen remains unidentified. Sequencing used PBMCs or a T cell subset sorted from them (not recorded which). The TCR sequence derives from an adult who had mild COVID-19 (a few samples of this study predate the infection). Cell type and time point are not known. The chain is built from TRBV7-2 and TRBJ2-1, with a tentative D call TRBD2 (5 bases). CDR3 nucleotides: TGTGCCAGCAGCACGAGGAGGTCCTACAATGAGCAGTTCTTC. This sequence encodes CASSTRRSYNEQFF.